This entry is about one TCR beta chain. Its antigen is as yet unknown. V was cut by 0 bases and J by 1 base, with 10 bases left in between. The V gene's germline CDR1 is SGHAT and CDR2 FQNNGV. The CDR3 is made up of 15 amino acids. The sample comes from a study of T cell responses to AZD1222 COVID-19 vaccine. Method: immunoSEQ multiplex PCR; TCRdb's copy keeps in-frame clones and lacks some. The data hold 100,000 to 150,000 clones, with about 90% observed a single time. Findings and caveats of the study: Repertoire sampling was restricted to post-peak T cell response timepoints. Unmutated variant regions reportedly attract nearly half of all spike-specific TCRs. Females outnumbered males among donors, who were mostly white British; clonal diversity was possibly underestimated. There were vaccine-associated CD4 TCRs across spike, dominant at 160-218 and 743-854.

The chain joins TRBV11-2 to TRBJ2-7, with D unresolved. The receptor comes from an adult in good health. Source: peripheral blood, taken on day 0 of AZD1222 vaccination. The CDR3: CASSLEAMLSYEQYF. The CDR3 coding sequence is TGTGCCAGCAGCTTAGAAGCTATGCTGTCCTACGAGCAGTACTTC. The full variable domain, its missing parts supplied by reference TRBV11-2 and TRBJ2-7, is EAGVAQSPRYKIIEKRQSVAFWCNPISGHATLYWYQQILGQGPKLLIQFQNNGVVDDSQLPKDRFSAERLKGVDSTLKIQPAKLEDSAVYLCASSLEAMLSYEQYFGPGTRLTVT.